The rows below give T cell receptor beta chains drawn from one sample of a study of OX40 agonist ivuxolimab in advanced cancers. This table comes from immunoSEQ multiplex PCR, and its TCRdb copy is limited to in-frame clones, with some not included. This table has some 100,000 clones, about 90% appearing once. Sequencing was performed on CD4+ or CD8+ T cells sorted from blood, taken in a trial of the OX40 agonist ivuxolimab. These receptors came from an adult with an advanced solid tumor such as melanoma, head and neck, liver or kidney cancer. Both conserved end residues are part of each CDR3. D genes are given only for firm matches. Not all rows give a size; the values are once, few, many and, for expanded clones, a class.

d_gene | j_gene | abundance | v_gene | CDR3nt | CDR3aa
- | TRBJ2-1 | - | TRBV5-4 | TGTGCCAGCAGCCCCGGGGCCGGGTTAAGGATCAATGAGCAGTTCTTC | CASSPGAGLRINEQFF
- | TRBJ1-1 | - | TRBV6-6 | TGTGCCAGCAGGCGGGTGAACACTGAAGCTTTCTTT | CASRRVNTEAFF
TRBD1 | TRBJ1-5 | once | TRBV4-2 | TGTGCCAGCAGCCGAGACTTTACCGGGACAGGGGGCAATCAGCCCCAGCATTTT | CASSRDFTGTGGNQPQHF
TRBD1 | TRBJ2-7 | - | TRBV30 | TGTGCCTGGAATAAGCAACAGGGGGGCTACGAGCAGTACTTC | CAWNKQQGGYEQYF
- | TRBJ1-1 | - | TRBV2 | TGTGCCAGCAGTACGACAGGATTCGATGAAGCTTTCTTT | CASSTTGFDEAFF
- | TRBJ1-2 | few | TRBV5-1 | TGCGCCAGCAGCTTGGCGCACAACTATGGCTACACCTTC | CASSLAHNYGYTF
TRBD2 | TRBJ2-7 | - | TRBV9 | TGTGCCAGCAGCCTAACTCCGGGACTAGCTCCCTACGAGCAGTACTTC | CASSLTPGLAPYEQYF
TRBD1 | TRBJ2-2 | - | TRBV25-1 | TGTGCCAGCGGAAGACAGGGGAACACCGGGGAGCTGTTTTTT | CASGRQGNTGELFF
TRBD1 | TRBJ2-6 | - | TRBV5-1 | TGCGCCAGCAGCCTAGGGACAGGGGGCTCTGGGGCCAACGTCCTGACTTTC | CASSLGTGGSGANVLTF
TRBD2 | TRBJ2-1 | - | TRBV5-1 | TGCGCCAGCAGCTTGGCCAGCGGAGGGACTAGCGGGAGTTACAATGAGCAGTTCTTC | CASSLASGGTSGSYNEQFF
- | TRBJ2-2 | - | TRBV4-2 | TGTGCCAGCACCAAAGGTCGAGGGAGTAATACCGGGGAGCTGTTTTTT | CASTKGRGSNTGELFF
TRBD1 | TRBJ2-1 | - | TRBV30 | TGTGCCTGGAGTGTGTTGGGACAGGGGCTCTACAATGAGCAGTTCTTC | CAWSVLGQGLYNEQFF
TRBD2 | TRBJ2-3 | once | TRBV14 | TGTGCCAGCAGCCAACTAGCGGGAGCTTTGGAAGATACGCAGTATTTT | CASSQLAGALEDTQYF
- | TRBJ1-1 | - | TRBV19 | TGTGCCAGTAGTATTTTTCCGGGGTTGAACACTGAAGCTTTCTTT | CASSIFPGLNTEAFF
- | TRBJ2-3 | - | TRBV1 | TGCACCAGCAGCCAAGTTACACCCCAAAGTCCAGATACGCAGTATTTT | CTSSQVTPQSPDTQYF
- | TRBJ2-3 | - | TRBV19 | TGTGCCAGTAGTAGCCTACGCAGCGAAACGCAGTATTTT | CASSSLRSETQYF
TRBD1 | TRBJ2-1 | - | TRBV5-1 | TGCGCCAGCACCCTTGACAGGGTATCAAGCAATGAGCAGTTCTTC | CASTLDRVSSNEQFF
- | TRBJ1-2 | - | TRBV27 | TGTGCCAGCACCTCGGGACGGAACTATGGCTACACCTTC | CASTSGRNYGYTF
- | TRBJ2-5 | - | TRBV7-2 | TGTGCCAGCAGCACGTCTCAGGGGAGGGAGACCCAGTACTTC | CASSTSQGRETQYF
- | TRBJ2-7 | - | TRBV28 | TGTGCCAGCAGCGGGACGGGACCAATCACCTACGAGCAGTACTTC | CASSGTGPITYEQYF
- | TRBJ2-6 | - | TRBV15 | TGTGCCACCAGCAGAGGTGGGCCAGGCTCTGGGGCCAACGTCCTGACTTTC | CATSRGGPGSGANVLTF
TRBD1 | TRBJ2-7 | - | TRBV11-2 | TGTGCCAGCAGCCACTTGGACAGGGCCCGCGAGCAGTACTTC | CASSHLDRAREQYF
- | TRBJ2-7 | - | TRBV4-1 | TGCGCCAGCAGCCAAGGGGACCCGGCCTACGAGCAGTACTTC | CASSQGDPAYEQYF
- | TRBJ1-1 | - | TRBV6-1 | TGTGCCAGCAGTCTGGAAGAAGGGCTGGGGGAAGCTTTCTTT | CASSLEEGLGEAFF